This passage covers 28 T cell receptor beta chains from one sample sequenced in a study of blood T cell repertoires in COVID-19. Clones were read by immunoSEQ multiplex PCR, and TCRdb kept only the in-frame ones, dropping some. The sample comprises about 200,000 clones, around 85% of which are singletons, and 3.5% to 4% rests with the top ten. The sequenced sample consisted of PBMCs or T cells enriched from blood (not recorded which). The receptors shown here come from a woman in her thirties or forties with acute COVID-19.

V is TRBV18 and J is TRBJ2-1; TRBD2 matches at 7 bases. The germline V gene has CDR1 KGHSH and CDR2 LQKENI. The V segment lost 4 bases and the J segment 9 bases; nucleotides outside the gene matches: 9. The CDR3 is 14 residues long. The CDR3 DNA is TGTGCCAGCTCACTCAGCGGGGTCACGCCTGAGCAGTTCTTC. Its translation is CASSLSGVTPEQFF.

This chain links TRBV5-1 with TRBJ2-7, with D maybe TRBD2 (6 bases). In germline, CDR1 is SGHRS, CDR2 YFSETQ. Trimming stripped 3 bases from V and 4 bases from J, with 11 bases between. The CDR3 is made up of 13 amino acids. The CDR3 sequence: CASSYATSYEQYF. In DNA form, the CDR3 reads TGCGCCAGCAGCTACGCGACTAGTTACGAGCAGTACTTC.

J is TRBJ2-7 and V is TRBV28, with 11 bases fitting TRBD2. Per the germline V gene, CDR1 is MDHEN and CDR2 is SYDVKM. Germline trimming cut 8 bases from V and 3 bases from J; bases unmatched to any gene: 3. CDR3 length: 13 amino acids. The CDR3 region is CASGTSGNYEQYF. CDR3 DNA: TGTGCCAGCGGGACTAGCGGAAACTACGAGCAGTACTTC.

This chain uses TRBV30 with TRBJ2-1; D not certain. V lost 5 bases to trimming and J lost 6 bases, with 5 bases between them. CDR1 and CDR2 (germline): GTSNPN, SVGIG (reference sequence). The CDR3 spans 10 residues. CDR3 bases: TGTGCCTGGGGCCTCAATGAGCAGTTCTTC. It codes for CAWGLNEQFF.

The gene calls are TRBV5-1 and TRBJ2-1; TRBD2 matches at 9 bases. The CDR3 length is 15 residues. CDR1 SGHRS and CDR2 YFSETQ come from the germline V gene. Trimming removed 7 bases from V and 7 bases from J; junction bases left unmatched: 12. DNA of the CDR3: TGCGCCAGCCGCTCCCGGACTAGCGAGTTTAATGAGCAGTTCTTC. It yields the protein CASRSRTSEFNEQFF.

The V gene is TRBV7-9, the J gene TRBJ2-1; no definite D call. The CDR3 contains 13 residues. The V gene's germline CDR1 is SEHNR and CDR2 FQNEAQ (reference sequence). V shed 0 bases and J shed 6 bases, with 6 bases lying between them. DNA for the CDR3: TGTGCCAGCAGCTTAGCGTCAGGCAATGAGCAGTTCTTC. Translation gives CASSLASGNEQFF.

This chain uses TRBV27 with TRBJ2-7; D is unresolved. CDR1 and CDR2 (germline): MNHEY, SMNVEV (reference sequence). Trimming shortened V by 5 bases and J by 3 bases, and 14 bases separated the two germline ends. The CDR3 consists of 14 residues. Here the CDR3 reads CASSPLERFYEQYF. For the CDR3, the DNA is TGTGCCAGCAGTCCTTTAGAAAGATTCTACGAGCAGTACTTC.

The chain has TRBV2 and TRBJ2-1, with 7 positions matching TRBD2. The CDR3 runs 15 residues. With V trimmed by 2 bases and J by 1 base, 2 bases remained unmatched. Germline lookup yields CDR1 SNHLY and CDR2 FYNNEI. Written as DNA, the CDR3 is TGTGCCAGCAGTGAACAGGGACTATCCTACAATGAGCAGTTCTTC. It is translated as CASSEQGLSYNEQFF.

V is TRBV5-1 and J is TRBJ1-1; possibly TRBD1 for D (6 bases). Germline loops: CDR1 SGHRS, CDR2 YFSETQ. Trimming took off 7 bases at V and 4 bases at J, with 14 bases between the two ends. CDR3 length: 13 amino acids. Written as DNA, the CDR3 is TGCGCCAGCGGACAACCAGGGGCCACTGAAGCTTTCTTT. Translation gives CASGQPGATEAFF.

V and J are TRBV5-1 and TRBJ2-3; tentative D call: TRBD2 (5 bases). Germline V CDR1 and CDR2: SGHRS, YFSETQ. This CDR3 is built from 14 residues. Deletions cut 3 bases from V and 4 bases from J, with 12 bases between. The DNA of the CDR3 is TGCGCCAGCAGCTCCGGGGAGCGCTCAGATACGCAGTATTTT. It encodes CASSSGERSDTQYF.

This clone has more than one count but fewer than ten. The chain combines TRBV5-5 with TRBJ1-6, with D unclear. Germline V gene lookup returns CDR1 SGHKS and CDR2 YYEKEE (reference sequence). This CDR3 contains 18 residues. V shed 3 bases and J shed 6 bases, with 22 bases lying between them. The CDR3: CASSSEGLLLLGNSPLHF. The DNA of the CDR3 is TGTGCCAGCAGCTCAGAGGGCCTCCTTTTGTTGGGTAATTCACCCCTCCACTTT.

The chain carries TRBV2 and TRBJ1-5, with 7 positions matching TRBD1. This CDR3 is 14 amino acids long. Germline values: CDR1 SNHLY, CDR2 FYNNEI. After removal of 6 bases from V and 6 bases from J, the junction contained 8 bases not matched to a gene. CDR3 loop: CASSFQGVVQPQHF. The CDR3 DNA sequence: TGTGCCAGCAGCTTTCAGGGGGTTGTTCAGCCCCAGCATTTT. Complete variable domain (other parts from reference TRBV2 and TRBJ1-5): EPEVTQTPSHQVTQMGQEVILRCVPISNHLYFYWYRQILGQKVEFLVSFYNNEISEKSEIFDDQFSVERPDGSNFTLKIRSTKLEDSAMYFCASSFQGVVQPQHFGDGTRLSIL.

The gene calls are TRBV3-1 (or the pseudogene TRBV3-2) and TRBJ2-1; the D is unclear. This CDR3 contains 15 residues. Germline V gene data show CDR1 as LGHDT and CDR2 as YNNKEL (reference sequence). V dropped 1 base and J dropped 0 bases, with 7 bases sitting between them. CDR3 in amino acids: CASSQGFNSYNEQFF. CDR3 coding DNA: TGTGCCAGCAGCCAAGGTTTCAACTCCTACAATGAGCAGTTCTTC.

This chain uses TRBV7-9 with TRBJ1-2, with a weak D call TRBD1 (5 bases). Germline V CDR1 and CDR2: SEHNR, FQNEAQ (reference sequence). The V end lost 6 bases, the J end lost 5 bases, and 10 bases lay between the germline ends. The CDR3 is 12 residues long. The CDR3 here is CASRDRTYGYTF. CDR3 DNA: TGTGCCAGCAGAGACAGAACTTATGGCTACACCTTC. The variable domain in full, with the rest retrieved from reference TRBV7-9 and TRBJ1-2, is DTGVSQNPRHKITKRGQNVTFRCDPISEHNRLYWYRQTLGQGPEFLTYFQNEAQLEKSRLLSDRFSAERPKGSFSTLEIQRTEQGDSAMYLCASRDRTYGYTFGSGTRLTVV.

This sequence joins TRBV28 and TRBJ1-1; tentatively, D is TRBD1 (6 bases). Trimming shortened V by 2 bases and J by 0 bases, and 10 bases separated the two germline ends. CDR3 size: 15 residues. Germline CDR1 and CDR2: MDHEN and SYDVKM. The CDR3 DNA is TGTGCCAGCAGTTTACTGAGGACAGTGAACACTGAAGCTTTCTTT. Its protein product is CASSLLRTVNTEAFF.

The CDR3 loop is CATSDPGQASNYGYTF. DNA of the CDR3: TGTGCCACCAGTGATCCCGGACAGGCCTCTAACTATGGCTACACCTTC. The V and J genes are TRBV24-1 and TRBJ1-2, with 7 bases aligning to TRBD1. This CDR3 is built from 16 residues. Germline V lookup: CDR1 KGHDR, CDR2 SFDVKD. The J segment lost 0 bases and the V segment lost 3 bases, leaving 6 bases of the junction unmatched.

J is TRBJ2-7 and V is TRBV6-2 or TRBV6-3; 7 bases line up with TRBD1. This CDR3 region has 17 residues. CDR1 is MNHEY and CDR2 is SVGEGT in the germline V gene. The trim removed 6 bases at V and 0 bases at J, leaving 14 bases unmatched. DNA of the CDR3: TGTGCCAGCAGCTCCCTGTTAAGGGACAGCCTCTCCTACGAGCAGTACTTC. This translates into CASSSLLRDSLSYEQYF.

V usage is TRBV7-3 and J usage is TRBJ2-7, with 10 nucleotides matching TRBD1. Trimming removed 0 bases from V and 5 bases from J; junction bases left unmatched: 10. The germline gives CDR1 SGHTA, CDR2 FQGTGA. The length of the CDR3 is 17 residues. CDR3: CASSLTVRGQGPHEQYF. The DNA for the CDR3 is TGTGCCAGCAGCTTAACCGTTAGGGGACAGGGGCCCCACGAGCAGTACTTC.

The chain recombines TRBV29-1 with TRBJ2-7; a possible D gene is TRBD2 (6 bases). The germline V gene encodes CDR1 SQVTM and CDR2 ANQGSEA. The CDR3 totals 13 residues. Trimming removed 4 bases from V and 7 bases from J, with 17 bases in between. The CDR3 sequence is CSVGAGMTGEQYF. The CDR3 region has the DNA TGCAGCGTTGGGGCGGGGATGACGGGAGAGCAGTACTTC.

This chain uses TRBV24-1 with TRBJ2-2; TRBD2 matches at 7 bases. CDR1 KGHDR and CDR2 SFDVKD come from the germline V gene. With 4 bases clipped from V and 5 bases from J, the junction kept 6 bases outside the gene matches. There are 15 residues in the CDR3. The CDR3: CATSDSGLDTGELFF. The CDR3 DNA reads TGTGCCACCAGTGACTCCGGACTAGATACCGGGGAGCTGTTTTTT.

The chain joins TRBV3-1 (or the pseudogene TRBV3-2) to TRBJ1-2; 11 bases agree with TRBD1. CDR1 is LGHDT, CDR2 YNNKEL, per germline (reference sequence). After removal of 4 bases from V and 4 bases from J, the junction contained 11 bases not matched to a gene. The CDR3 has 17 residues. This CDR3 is CASSPRTGGSMIYGYTF. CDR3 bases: TGTGCCAGCAGCCCCAGGACAGGGGGCTCGATGATCTATGGCTACACCTTC.

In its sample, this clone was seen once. The CDR3 DNA is TGTGCCAGCAGTTACGGGCCGGGAGCGGATTACGAGCAGTACTTC. Translated: CASSYGPGADYEQYF. The V and J genes are TRBV6-5 and TRBJ2-7, with a tentative D call TRBD2 (6 bases). The CDR3 loop spans 15 amino acids. Germline CDR1 and CDR2: MNHEY and SVGAGI. The germline V and J ends were trimmed by 2 bases and 4 bases, with 15 bases remaining between them.

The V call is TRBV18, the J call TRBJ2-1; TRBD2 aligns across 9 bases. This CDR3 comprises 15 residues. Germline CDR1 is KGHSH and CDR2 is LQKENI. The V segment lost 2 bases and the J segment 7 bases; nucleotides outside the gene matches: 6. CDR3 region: CASSPVIAGENEQFF. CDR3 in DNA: TGTGCCAGCTCACCAGTAATAGCGGGGGAAAATGAGCAGTTCTTC.

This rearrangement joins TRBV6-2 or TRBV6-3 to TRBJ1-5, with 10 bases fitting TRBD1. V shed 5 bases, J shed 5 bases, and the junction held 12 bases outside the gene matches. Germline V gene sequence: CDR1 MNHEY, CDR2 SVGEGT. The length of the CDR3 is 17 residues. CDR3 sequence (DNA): TGTGCCAGCAGTATTTTCCTTGGGACAGGGGCGCATCAGCCCCAGCATTTT. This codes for CASSIFLGTGAHQPQHF.

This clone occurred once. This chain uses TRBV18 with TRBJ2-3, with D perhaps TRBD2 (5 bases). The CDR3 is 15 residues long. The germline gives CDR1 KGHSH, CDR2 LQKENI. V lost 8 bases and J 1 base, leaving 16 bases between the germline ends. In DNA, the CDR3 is TGTGCCAGCGGTGAAAGACACGGGGGCACAGATACGCAGTATTTT. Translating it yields CASGERHGGTDTQYF.

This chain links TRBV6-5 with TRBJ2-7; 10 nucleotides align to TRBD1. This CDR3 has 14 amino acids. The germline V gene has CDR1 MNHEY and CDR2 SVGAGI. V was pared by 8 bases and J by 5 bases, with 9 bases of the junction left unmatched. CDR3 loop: CASSGTGEKNEQYF. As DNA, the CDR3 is TGTGCCAGCTCCGGGACAGGGGAGAAAAACGAGCAGTACTTC.

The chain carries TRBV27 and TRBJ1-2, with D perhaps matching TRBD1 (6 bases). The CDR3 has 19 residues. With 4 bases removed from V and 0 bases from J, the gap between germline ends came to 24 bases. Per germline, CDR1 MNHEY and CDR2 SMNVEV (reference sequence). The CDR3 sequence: CASSSRVEDSYLTNYGYTF. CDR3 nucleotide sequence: TGTGCCAGCAGTTCCCGGGTGGAGGACAGTTACCTTACTAACTATGGCTACACCTTC.

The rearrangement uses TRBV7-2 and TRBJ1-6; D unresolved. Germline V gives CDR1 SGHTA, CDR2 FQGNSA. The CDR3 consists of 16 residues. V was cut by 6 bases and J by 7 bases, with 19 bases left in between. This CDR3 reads CASRIWLLAGNSPLHF. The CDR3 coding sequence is TGTGCCAGCAGAATCTGGTTATTAGCCGGCAATTCACCCCTCCACTTT.